Below, 11 T cell receptor beta chains from the same sample are listed, as sequenced in a study of T cells in Graves' hyperthyroidism and ophthalmopathy (dated by TCRdb to between 2017 and 2020). Library preparation employed multiplex PCR. The run used an Illumina HiSeq 2000. Amplification of TCR beta CDR3 regions was carried out from RNA transcripts. For the first round of RT-PCR on the TCR CDR3, the HTBI primer set was used together with the Qiagen OneStep RT-PCR kit. TCRdb itself trimmed the public reads at Q25 with fastp, ran MiXCR and retained productive beta chains. Entries are consolidated by CDR3 protein sequence, retaining the most common genes and DNA. Across this sample there are about 700,000 distinct CDR3 sequences, with 13% to 15% seen only once. 9.5% to 13% of the sample is held by the ten biggest clonotypes. The specimen sequenced was blood. The receptors shown here come from a woman younger than 35 with Graves' hyperthyroidism.

The CDR3: CAIAQPLYEQYF. CDR3 nucleotides: TGTGCCATCGCGCAACCCCTGTACGAGCAGTACTTC. V usage is TRBV10-3 and J usage is TRBJ2-7; D unresolved. The CDR3 runs 12 residues. CDR1 and CDR2 from the germline V gene are ENHRY and SYGVKD. V lost 8 bases, J lost 4 bases, and 12 bases lay in between.

This clonotype has ten or more counts. The V gene is TRBV2, the J gene TRBJ1-5; D possibly corresponds to TRBD1 (6 bases). The V gene lost 11 bases and the J gene lost 4 bases, with 15 bases spanning the gap. CDR3 length: 13 amino acids. CDR1 is SNHLY and CDR2 is FYNNEI in the germline V gene. The CDR3 sequence: CAGSDRQNQPQHF. The CDR3 nucleotides are TGTGCCGGGTCAGACAGGCAGAATCAGCCCCAGCATTTT.

The rearrangement joins TRBV7-2 to TRBJ2-4, with 7 bases matching TRBD2. The CDR3 spans 15 residues. J gave up 5 bases and V 3 bases, and 7 bases lay outside the gene matches. The germline gives CDR1 SGHTA, CDR2 FQGNSA. The CDR3: CASSFSRERQNIQYF. CDR3 nucleotides: TGTGCCAGCAGCTTCTCGCGGGAGCGGCAAAACATTCAGTACTTC.

The rearrangement joins TRBV7-3 to TRBJ2-1; 16 nucleotides align to TRBD2. Germline loops: CDR1 SGHTA, CDR2 FQGTGA. This CDR3 is built from 19 residues. The V gene end was trimmed by 1 base and the J gene end by 1 base; junction bases not matched to a gene: 4. The CDR3: CASSLKGLAGGPSYNEQFF. The CDR3 DNA reads TGTGCCAGCAGCTTAAAGGGACTAGCGGGAGGGCCGTCCTACAATGAGCAGTTCTTC.

The chain joins TRBV5-6 to TRBJ1-5; maybe TRBD1 (6 bases). This CDR3 comprises 16 residues. The germline V gene has CDR1 SGHDT and CDR2 YYEEEE. V was shortened by 0 bases and J by 5 bases, with 15 bases between the two germline ends. The CDR3 protein is CASSLATGKGDQPQHF. The CDR3 DNA reads TGTGCCAGCAGCTTGGCAACAGGGAAGGGGGATCAGCCCCAGCATTTT.

This chain connects TRBV29-1 to TRBJ1-2; unclear D gene. Germline V gene lookup returns CDR1 SQVTM and CDR2 ANQGSEA. The CDR3 runs to 9 residues. V was cut by 7 bases and J by 8 bases, with 8 bases left in between. This chain's CDR3 is CSDDLGYTF. The CDR3 DNA sequence: TGCAGCGACGACTTAGGCTACACCTTC.

This clonotype was seen a few times. The chain uses TRBV20-1 and TRBJ1-5; TRBD1 might be the D (5 bases). The germline CDR1 and CDR2 sequences are DFQATT and SNEGSKA (reference sequence). This CDR3 region has 13 residues. With 2 bases removed from V and 5 bases from J, the gap between germline ends came to 10 bases. The CDR3 coding sequence is TGCAGTGCTAGACAGGGATCATATCAGCCCCAGCATTTT. Its translation: CSARQGSYQPQHF.

This clonotype was seen more than once but under ten times. The chain has TRBV19 and TRBJ2-7; 7 bases are a match to TRBD1. The ends lost 4 bases at V and 2 bases at J; junction bases unmatched: 11. The CDR3 runs to 16 residues. Germline CDR1 reads LNHDA; CDR2 reads SQIVND (reference sequence). DNA for the CDR3: TGTGCCAGTAGTAGAGGGACGATCACAGGGGCCTACGAGCAGTACTTC. It encodes CASSRGTITGAYEQYF.

This clonotype was counted at least ten times. The chain carries TRBV20-1 and TRBJ2-3; TRBD1 matches at 7 bases. The germline V gene encodes CDR1 DFQATT and CDR2 SNEGSKA (reference sequence). Trimming took 6 bases from V and 3 from J; bases not matched to a gene: 9. The CDR3 extends over 14 amino acids. The CDR3 is CSAPKGAGTDTQYF. DNA for the CDR3: TGCAGTGCACCGAAGGGGGCAGGGACAGATACGCAGTATTTT.

This clonotype was found many times. The chain carries TRBV9 and TRBJ1-1, with D maybe TRBD1 (5 bases). V was pared by 4 bases and J by 0 bases, with 13 bases between. Per the germline V gene, CDR1 is SGDLS and CDR2 is YYNGEE. This CDR3 comprises 15 residues. The CDR3 is CASSRQGHLNTEAFF. The CDR3 DNA reads TGTGCCAGCAGCCGTCAAGGACACCTGAACACTGAAGCTTTCTTT.

In its sample, this clonotype was seen many times. This sequence joins TRBV20-1 and TRBJ2-7; D remains unclear. V was shortened by 6 bases and J by 3 bases, with 18 bases between the two germline ends. Germline V CDR1 and CDR2: DFQATT, SNEGSKA (reference sequence). The CDR3 is 14 amino acids. The chain's CDR3 is CSAQASRANYEQYF. The CDR3 DNA follows: TGCAGTGCCCAGGCATCCCGAGCCAACTACGAGCAGTACTTC.